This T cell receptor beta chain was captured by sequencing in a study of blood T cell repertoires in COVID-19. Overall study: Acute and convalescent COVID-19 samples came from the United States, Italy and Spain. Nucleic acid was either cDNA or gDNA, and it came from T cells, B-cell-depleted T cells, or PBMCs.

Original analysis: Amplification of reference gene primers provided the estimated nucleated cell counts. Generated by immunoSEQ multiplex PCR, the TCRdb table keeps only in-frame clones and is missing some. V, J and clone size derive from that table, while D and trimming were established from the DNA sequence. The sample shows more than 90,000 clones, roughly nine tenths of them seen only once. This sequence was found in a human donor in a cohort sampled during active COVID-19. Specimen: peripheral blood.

The CDR3 DNA follows: TGTGCTAGTGGAGCGGGACAGGTGAACACTGAAGCTTTCTTT. Translation: CASGAGQVNTEAFF. The V gene is TRBV12-5, the J gene TRBJ1-1; 8 bases fit TRBD1. Germline V CDR1 and CDR2: LGHNT, FRNRAP. V lost 6 bases to trimming and J lost 0 bases; unmatched junction nucleotides: 3. The CDR3 is 14 amino acids.